These 6 T cell receptor beta chains share one sample of origin, sequenced in a study of T cell changes during pregnancy in multiple sclerosis. TCRdb's table, derived via immunoSEQ multiplex PCR, lists solely in-frame clones and lacks some. This sample has under 95,000 clones; roughly nine tenths occur once, and the top ten carry around 1.7%. The sequencing used peripheral blood, collected after pregnancy. These receptors originate from a female donor in good health, enrolled as a control in a pregnancy study.

This sequence joins TRBV19 and TRBJ1-2; D unclear. Germline V gene lookup returns CDR1 LNHDA and CDR2 SQIVND (reference sequence). This CDR3 has 13 residues. V shed 7 bases and J shed 0 bases, with 9 bases lying between them. The CDR3 DNA follows: TGTGCCAGTAAACAGAATTCTAACTATGGCTACACCTTC. This gives the protein CASKQNSNYGYTF.

This clone was recorded a few times. This chain joins TRBV6-5 and TRBJ2-7; TRBD2 matches at 8 bases. Trimming took 5 bases from V and 6 from J; bases not matched to a gene: 9. The CDR3 is 14 amino acids. CDR1 and CDR2 from the germline V gene are MNHEY and SVGAGI. The CDR3 nucleotides read TGTGCCAGCAGTCCCGGGGGTAGCGGGGCCGAGCAGTACTTC. Its protein is CASSPGGSGAEQYF.

V and J are TRBV6-1 and TRBJ2-7; D uncertain. Germline values: CDR1 MNHNS, CDR2 SASEGT. The germline V and J ends were trimmed by 0 bases and 2 bases, with 11 bases remaining between them. There are 15 residues in the CDR3. CDR3 protein: CASSEAPGTAYEQYF. The DNA of the CDR3 is TGTGCCAGCAGTGAAGCGCCGGGTACTGCCTACGAGCAGTACTTC.

The gene calls are TRBV7-6 and TRBJ1-1; D unresolved. The V end lost 6 bases, the J end lost 0 bases, and 8 bases lay between the germline ends. Germline V gives CDR1 SGHVS, CDR2 FNYEAQ. The CDR3 has 13 residues. CDR3 loop: CASSSGVNTEAFF. CDR3 bases: TGTGCCAGCAGTTCGGGTGTGAACACTGAAGCTTTCTTT.

There are many counts of this clone. This chain links TRBV7-9 with TRBJ2-4; 10 bases align to TRBD1. The CDR3 runs 15 residues. Germline trimming cut 11 bases from V and 3 bases from J; bases unmatched to any gene: 10. Germline loops: CDR1 SEHNR, CDR2 FQNEAQ (reference sequence). The chain's CDR3 is CAWGEGTGVKNIQYF. CDR3 sequence (DNA): TGTGCCTGGGGGGAGGGGACAGGGGTCAAAAACATTCAGTACTTC.

The chain employs TRBV6-4 and TRBJ2-3; 14 bases are shared with TRBD2. CDR1 is MRHNA, CDR2 SNTAGT, per germline. The CDR3 totals 15 residues. Trimming took 5 bases from V and 4 from J; bases not matched to a gene: 2. The CDR3 region is CASSRLAGGADTQYF. As DNA, the CDR3 is TGTGCCAGCAGTCGACTAGCGGGGGGGGCAGATACGCAGTATTTT.